This TCR beta chain emerged from a study of blood T cell repertoires in COVID-19. Germline CDR1 and CDR2: SGHRS and YFSETQ. With 0 bases removed from V and 6 bases from J, the gap between germline ends came to 12 bases. The CDR3 extends over 14 amino acids. Original handling: By means of reference gene primer amplification, nucleated cell counts were estimated. Sequencing was performed with immunoSEQ multiplex PCR; in TCRdb, only in-frame clones are kept and a portion is missing. That table is the source of V, J and clone size, and D and trimming were worked out from the DNA. The profile shows fewer than 250,000 clones, approximately 91% of them singletons.

The specimen was peripheral blood. This chain uses TRBV5-1 with TRBJ1-2, with D hard to call. This TCR came from a man under 40 with COVID-19, enrolled during active disease. The CDR3 bases are TGCGCCAGCAGCTTGGCCGGGGTTTTGGATGGCTACACCTTC. Translated, it gives CASSLAGVLDGYTF.